This entry lists 23 T cell receptor beta chains sequenced from one sample in a study of PD-1 blockade in classical Hodgkin lymphoma (dated by TCRdb to about 2020). The time point tag for this specimen amounts to: cycle 2 day 1 (C2D1) of nivolumab. Every trial patient had relapsed following autologous stem cell transplantation, and prior brentuximab vedotin exposure was what differed among cohorts A, B and C. The method was the immunoSEQ multiplex PCR assay. TCRdb holds this immuneACCESS table with in-frame rearrangements only. Some clones are missing; in checked studies, unresolved V genes explain under half, and the rest has no known cause. The sample data list 10,000 or so clones, and nearly 80% of these were observed just once. The ten largest account for approximately 35% of the sample. The input for sequencing was peripheral blood mononuclear cells (PBMCs), taken before the second cycle of nivolumab. Receptors were obtained from a human donor with classical Hodgkin lymphoma.

The rearrangement joins TRBV19 to TRBJ2-7, with no clear D. This CDR3 has 12 residues. The germline gives CDR1 LNHDA, CDR2 SQIVND (reference sequence). V lost 3 bases, J lost 6 bases, and 9 bases lay in between. CDR3 sequence (DNA): TGTGCCAGTAGTATCTCCCCGAGCGAGCAGTACTTC. It specifies CASSISPSEQYF.

The chain is built from TRBV5-6 and TRBJ2-3; no definite D call. The CDR3 sequence is 14 residues long. In germline, CDR1 is SGHDT, CDR2 YYEEEE. V was pared by 4 bases and J by 0 bases, with 9 bases between. The CDR3 bases are TGTGCCAGCAGCCCGACGGTGAGCACAGATACGCAGTATTTT. Translated: CASSPTVSTDTQYF. Combining the CDR3 with reference TRBV5-6 and TRBJ2-3 gives the whole variable domain DAGVTQSPTHLIKTRGQQVTLRCSPKSGHDTVSWYQQALGQGPQFIFQYYEEEERQRGNFPDRFSGHQFPNYSSELNVNALLLGDSALYLCASSPTVSTDTQYFGPGTRLTVL.

V and J are TRBV2 and TRBJ1-1, with 8 nucleotides matching TRBD1. V lost 8 bases to trimming and J lost 5 bases; unmatched junction nucleotides: 10. The CDR3 loop spans 14 amino acids. Germline-derived CDR1 and CDR2 are SNHLY and FYNNEI. In DNA, the CDR3 is TGTGCCAGCCAAGGGACAGGAGGCTTTACTGAAGCTTTCTTT. Protein sequence: CASQGTGGFTEAFF. Based on the CDR3 plus reference TRBV2 and TRBJ1-1, the full variable domain is EPEVTQTPSHQVTQMGQEVILRCVPISNHLYFYWYRQILGQKVEFLVSFYNNEISEKSEIFDDQFSVERPDGSNFTLKIRSTKLEDSAMYFCASQGTGGFTEAFFGQGTRLTVV.

The chain couples TRBV11-2 to TRBJ2-3; TRBD1 agrees at 7 bases. This CDR3 has 16 amino acids. Unmatched junction bases numbered 8, after V lost 3 bases and J lost 2 bases. CDR1 is SGHAT and CDR2 is FQNNGV in the germline V gene. For the CDR3, the DNA is TGTGCCAGCAGCTTTCGAGGGGGCTACAACACAGATACGCAGTATTTT. This gives the protein CASSFRGGYNTDTQYF.

The genes are TRBV19 and TRBJ1-2, with 7 bases fitting TRBD1. The V and J ends lost 7 bases and 5 bases, in that order; junction bases with no gene match: 7. This CDR3 comprises 13 residues. Germline loops: CDR1 LNHDA, CDR2 SQIVND (reference sequence). CDR3 residues: CASTWDSLYGYTF. Here the CDR3 DNA reads TGTGCCAGTACCTGGGACAGCCTATATGGCTACACCTTC. The full variable domain, its missing parts supplied by reference TRBV19 and TRBJ1-2, is DGGITQSPKYLFRKEGQNVTLSCEQNLNHDAMYWYRQDPGQGLRLIYYSQIVNDFQKGDIAEGYSVSREKKESFPLTVTSAQKNPTAFYLCASTWDSLYGYTFGSGTRLTVV.

V and J are TRBV19 and TRBJ1-5; possibly TRBD1 for D (5 bases). V shed 8 bases and J shed 0 bases, with 11 bases lying between them. CDR3 length: 14 residues. Germline CDR1 LNHDA, CDR2 SQIVND (reference sequence). The chain's CDR3 is CASQQGYSNQPQHF. DNA of the CDR3: TGTGCCAGTCAGCAGGGCTATAGCAATCAGCCCCAGCATTTT.

This sequence joins TRBV18 and TRBJ1-4, with 8 bases fitting TRBD1. The CDR3 length is 13 residues. V shed 6 bases and J 6 bases; nucleotides not matched to a gene: 3. Germline V lookup: CDR1 KGHSH, CDR2 LQKENI. CDR3 loop: CASSEGQDEKLFF. CDR3 sequence (DNA): TGTGCCAGCTCGGAGGGACAGGATGAAAAACTGTTTTTT.

The V call is TRBV5-1, the J call TRBJ2-2, with D possibly matching TRBD1 (6 bases). CDR1 and CDR2 from the germline V gene are SGHRS and YFSETQ. The CDR3 is 13 residues long. Deletions cut 3 bases from V and 5 bases from J, with 8 bases between. The CDR3 sequence: CASSSGQTGELFF. The CDR3 DNA is TGCGCCAGCAGCTCTGGACAGACCGGGGAGCTGTTTTTT.

The rearrangement joins TRBV4-1 to TRBJ2-3, with 12 nucleotides matching TRBD2. This CDR3 spans 19 amino acids. J gave up 2 bases and V 5 bases, and 14 bases lay outside the gene matches. Germline CDR1 and CDR2: MGHRA and YSYEKL. CDR3 DNA sequence: TGCGCCAGCAGCGAACCTAGCGGGAGGGCGACACTTCTCACAGATACGCAGTATTTT. It codes for CASSEPSGRATLLTDTQYF.

The CDR3, as DNA: TGTGCCAGCAGCAAGGGGGGGGTATCCACCGGGGAGCTGTTTTTT. Amino acids: CASSKGGVSTGELFF. This chain joins TRBV21-1 and TRBJ2-2; TRBD2, the table's D call, was not compared with the DNA. TRBV21-1 represents a pseudogene. The CDR3 is 15 residues long.

The rearrangement joins TRBV21-1 to TRBJ1-1; TRBD1, the table's D call, was not compared with the DNA. TRBV21-1 constitutes a pseudogene. This CDR3 has 17 amino acids. The CDR3 protein is CASSKEGGTGRSTEAFF. Written as DNA, the CDR3 is TGTGCCAGCAGCAAAGAAGGGGGGACAGGGCGGAGCACTGAAGCTTTCTTT.

CDR3 DNA: TGCAGCGTGCGGGCTTCAAGCGGGGGGGGAGATACGCAGTATTTT. Amino acids: CSVRASSGGGDTQYF. The rearrangement links TRBV29-1 to TRBJ2-3; 10 bases align to TRBD2. CDR1 and CDR2 (germline): SQVTM, ANQGSEA. CDR3 length equals 15 residues. Trimming at V came to 6 bases and at J to 5 bases, leaving 11 bases not matched to a gene.

In DNA, the CDR3 is TGTGCCAGCAGCTTGGATTTGGGCAGAAGGAATGAGCAGTTCTTC. This gives the protein CASSLDLGRRNEQFF. The V call is TRBV5-4, the J call TRBJ2-1; no clear D. With 0 bases removed from V and 7 bases from J, the gap between germline ends came to 14 bases. Per the germline V gene, CDR1 is SGHNT and CDR2 is YYREEE (reference sequence). The CDR3 runs 15 residues.

This clone has just a few counts. The chain has TRBV5-6 and TRBJ1-2; perhaps TRBD1 as D (5 bases). CDR1 and CDR2 from the germline V gene are SGHDT and YYEEEE. Trimming stripped 4 bases from V and 10 bases from J, with 20 bases between. This CDR3 region has 14 residues. CDR3 bases: TGTGCCAGCAGCCAACAGGCGGGGGAGTGGGACTACACCTTC. It encodes CASSQQAGEWDYTF.

In this sample, this clone turned up a few times. The chain uses TRBV7-3 and TRBJ1-2; the match to TRBD1 covers 8 bases. Germline V CDR1 and CDR2: SGHTA, FQGTGA. The CDR3 consists of 15 residues. The ends lost 5 bases at V and 6 bases at J; junction bases unmatched: 11. For the CDR3, the DNA is TGTGCCAGCAGCCCGTCCCGGGACAGGTTTGATGGCTACACCTTC. It translates to CASSPSRDRFDGYTF.

The chain carries TRBV7-8 and TRBJ2-2; 11 bases line up with TRBD2. V shed 2 bases and J 3 bases; nucleotides not matched to a gene: 5. This CDR3 spans 17 amino acids. CDR1 and CDR2 from the germline V gene are SGHVS and FQNEAQ. The CDR3, as DNA: TGTGCCAGCAGCTTATCACGTAGCGGGAGGGACACCGGGGAGCTGTTTTTT. Its protein product is CASSLSRSGRDTGELFF.

The chain links TRBV27 to TRBJ2-3; D possibly corresponds to TRBD2 (6 bases). This CDR3 is 12 amino acids long. With 4 bases removed from V and 6 bases from J, the gap between germline ends came to 8 bases. The V gene's germline CDR1 is MNHEY and CDR2 SMNVEV (reference sequence). Here the CDR3 reads CASSSGGDTQYF. In DNA, the CDR3 is TGTGCCAGCAGTTCTGGGGGGGATACGCAGTATTTT.

The rearrangement joins TRBV7-8 to TRBJ2-7; 8 bases agree with TRBD2. V trimming: 4 bases; J trimming: 3 bases; junction bases outside the gene matches: 17. CDR1 and CDR2 (germline): SGHVS, FQNEAQ. This CDR3 has 18 amino acids. CDR3 sequence reads: CASSYGATGAGVGYEQYF. The CDR3 region has the DNA TGTGCCAGCAGCTACGGAGCAACAGGAGCGGGAGTGGGCTACGAGCAGTACTTC.

J is TRBJ1-2 and V is TRBV30; D unresolved. CDR3 length: 13 residues. Looked up from germline, CDR1 is GTSNPN and CDR2 is SVGIG (reference sequence). V was shortened by 1 base and J by 6 bases, with 12 bases between the two germline ends. The CDR3 DNA is TGTGCCTGGAGTGGGGGAGGAGGGCATGGCTACACCTTC. As protein: CAWSGGGGHGYTF.

The CDR3 region is CASSLHIGIANEKLFF. Written as DNA, the CDR3 is TGTGCCAGCAGCCTTCACATAGGGATCGCTAATGAAAAACTGTTTTTT. The rearrangement uses TRBV7-2 and TRBJ1-4; D gene unclear. This CDR3 is 16 amino acids long. Looked up from germline, CDR1 is SGHTA and CDR2 is FQGNSA. Deletions cut 5 bases from V and 3 bases from J, with 16 bases between.

A few counts support this clone. The chain links TRBV30 to TRBJ2-6, with D possibly called TRBD1 or TRBD2 (6 bases each). Germline V gene lookup returns CDR1 GTSNPN and CDR2 SVGIG (reference sequence). The CDR3 extends over 16 amino acids. V was cut by 3 bases and J by 2 bases, with 14 bases left in between. CDR3 DNA: TGTGCCTGGAGGCGGGACACGACCCCTGGGGCCAACGTCCTGACTTTC. The encoded protein is CAWRRDTTPGANVLTF.

The V and J genes are TRBV6-6 and TRBJ1-5, with D tentatively TRBD1 (5 bases). Germline-derived CDR1 and CDR2 are MNHNY and SVGAGI (reference sequence). This CDR3 region has 16 residues. V lost 2 bases and J 0 bases, leaving 11 bases between the germline ends. The CDR3 sequence: CASSYGDYYSNQPQHF. CDR3 in DNA: TGTGCCAGCAGTTACGGGGACTATTATAGCAATCAGCCCCAGCATTTT.

The rearrangement uses TRBV6-6 and TRBJ2-1; D assignment may be TRBD1 or TRBD2 (5 bases each). CDR1 is MNHNY and CDR2 is SVGAGI in the germline V gene (reference sequence). The length of the CDR3 is 14 residues. The V gene lost 7 bases and the J gene lost 1 base, with 11 bases spanning the gap. The chain's CDR3 is CASTGTTSYNEQFF. The CDR3 nucleotides read TGTGCCAGCACAGGGACGACTTCCTACAATGAGCAGTTCTTC.